This T cell receptor (beta chain) was sequenced in a study of control samples from healthy donors and cancer patients. This clone was seen just once. This CDR3 region has 12 residues. CDR1 SNHLY and CDR2 FYNNEI come from the germline V gene. The V end was cut by 6 bases, the J end by 4 bases, with 9 bases between. The data were produced by immunoSEQ multiplex PCR, yet TCRdb's version contains in-frame clones alone and is incomplete. This sample yields more than 25,000 clones, of which about nine tenths are seen a single time; 12% belongs to the top ten. The source is a man aged 45-60 years with lung cancer. The chain has TRBV2 and TRBJ1-2; no reliable D call. Sequences were obtained from PBMCs. CDR3 DNA: TGTGCCAGCAGCGGGGATTCCTATGGCTACACCTTC. As protein: CASSGDSYGYTF. Full variable domain (outside the CDR3, taken from reference TRBV2 and TRBJ1-2): EPEVTQTPSHQVTQMGQEVILRCVPISNHLYFYWYRQILGQKVEFLVSFYNNEISEKSEIFDDQFSVERPDGSNFTLKIRSTKLEDSAMYFCASSGDSYGYTFGSGTRLTVV.